This TCR delta chain was retrieved from a study of gamma-delta chains in newborns, infants, children. Whole-study context: Polyclonal expansion of innate γδ T cells after birth follows microbial exposure.

Looked up from germline, CDR1 is GEAIGNYY and CDR2 is EKD. With V trimmed by 3 bases and J by 3 bases, 5 bases remained unmatched. CDR3 length: 14 residues. By share of the sample, this clone is medium-sized. With CATT, TCRdb re-called clones from the reads. The sample carries around 5,200 delta-chain clones, approximately 15% recorded once. The starting material was blood, obtained at baseline. This chain connects TRDV2 to TRDJ1; 8 bases line up with TRDD3. This TCR came from a child who was a newborn, infant or young child, either healthy, febrile or measles-vaccinated (not recorded which). The CDR3 sequence is CACDLLGASDKLIF. The CDR3 region has the DNA TGTGCCTGTGACCTACTGGGGGCCTCCGATAAACTCATCTTT.